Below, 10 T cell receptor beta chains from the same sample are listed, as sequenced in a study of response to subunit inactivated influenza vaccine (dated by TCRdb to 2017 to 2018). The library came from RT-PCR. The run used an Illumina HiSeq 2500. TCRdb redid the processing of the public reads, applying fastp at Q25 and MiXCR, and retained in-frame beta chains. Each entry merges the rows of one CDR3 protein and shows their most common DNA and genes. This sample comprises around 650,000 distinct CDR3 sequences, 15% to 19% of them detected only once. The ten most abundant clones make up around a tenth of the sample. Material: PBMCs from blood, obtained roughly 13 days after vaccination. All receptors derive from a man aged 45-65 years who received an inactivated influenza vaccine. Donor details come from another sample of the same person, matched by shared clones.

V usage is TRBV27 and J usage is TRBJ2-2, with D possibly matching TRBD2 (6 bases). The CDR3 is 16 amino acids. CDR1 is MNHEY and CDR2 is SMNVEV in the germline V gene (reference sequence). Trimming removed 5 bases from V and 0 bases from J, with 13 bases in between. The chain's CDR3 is CASSQTGTSNTGELFF. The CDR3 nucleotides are TGTGCCAGCAGTCAGACCGGGACTTCGAACACCGGGGAGCTGTTTTTT.

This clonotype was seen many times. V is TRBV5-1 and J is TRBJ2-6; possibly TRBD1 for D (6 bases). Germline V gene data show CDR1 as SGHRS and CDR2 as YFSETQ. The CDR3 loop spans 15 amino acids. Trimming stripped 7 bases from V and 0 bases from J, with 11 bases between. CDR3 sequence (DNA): TGCGCCAGCCAGAGGGGGAGCTCTGGGGCCAACGTCCTGACTTTC. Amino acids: CASQRGSSGANVLTF.

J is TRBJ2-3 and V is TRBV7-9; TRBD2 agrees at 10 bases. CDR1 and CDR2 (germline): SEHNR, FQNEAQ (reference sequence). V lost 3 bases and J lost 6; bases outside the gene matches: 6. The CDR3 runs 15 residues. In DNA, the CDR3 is TGTGCCAGCAGCTTTTCCAGCGGGGGGGTGGATACGCAGTATTTT. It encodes CASSFSSGGVDTQYF. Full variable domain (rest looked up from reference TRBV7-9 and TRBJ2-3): DTGVSQNPRHKITKRGQNVTFRCDPISEHNRLYWYRQTLGQGPEFLTYFQNEAQLEKSRLLSDRFSAERPKGSFSTLEIQRTEQGDSAMYLCASSFSSGGVDTQYFGPGTRLTVL.

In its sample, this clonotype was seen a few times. The CDR3 protein is CASTDRVMQPQHF. CDR3 DNA sequence: TGTGCCAGCACAGACAGAGTCATGCAGCCCCAGCATTTT. The chain uses TRBV6-2 or TRBV6-3 and TRBJ1-5, with D tentatively TRBD1 (5 bases). Germline V gene data show CDR1 as MNHEY and CDR2 as SVGEGT. V was pared by 7 bases and J by 7 bases, with 14 bases between. The CDR3 length is 13 residues.

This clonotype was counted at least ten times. This CDR3 reads CASSSWGEISAGELFF. In DNA, the CDR3 is TGCGCCAGCAGCTCGTGGGGGGAGATAAGCGCCGGGGAGCTGTTTTTT. The chain employs TRBV5-1 and TRBJ2-2; a weak D match, TRBD2 (6 bases). V was shortened by 3 bases and J by 6 bases, with 18 bases between the two germline ends. Germline V gene lookup returns CDR1 SGHRS and CDR2 YFSETQ. The length of the CDR3 is 16 residues. The variable domain in full, completed from reference TRBV5-1 and TRBJ2-2, reads KAGVTQTPRYLIKTRGQQVTLSCSPISGHRSVSWYQQTPGQGLQFLFEYFSETQRNKGNFPGRFSGRQFSNSRSEMNVSTLELGDSALYLCASSSWGEISAGELFFGEGSRLTVL.

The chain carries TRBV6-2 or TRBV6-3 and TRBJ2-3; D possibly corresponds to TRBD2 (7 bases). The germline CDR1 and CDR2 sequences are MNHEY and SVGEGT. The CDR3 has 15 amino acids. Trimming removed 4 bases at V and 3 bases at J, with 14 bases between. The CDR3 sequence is CASSSAGRGTDTQYF. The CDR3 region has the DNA TGTGCCAGCAGTTCCGCAGGGAGGGGGACAGATACGCAGTATTTT.

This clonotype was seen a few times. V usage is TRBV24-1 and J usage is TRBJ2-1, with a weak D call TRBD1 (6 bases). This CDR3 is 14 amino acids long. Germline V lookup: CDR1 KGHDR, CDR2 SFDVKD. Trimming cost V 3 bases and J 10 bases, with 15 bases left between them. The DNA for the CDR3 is TGTGCCACCAGTGATCTAACACAGGGTACGGAGCAGTTCTTC. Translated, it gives CATSDLTQGTEQFF.

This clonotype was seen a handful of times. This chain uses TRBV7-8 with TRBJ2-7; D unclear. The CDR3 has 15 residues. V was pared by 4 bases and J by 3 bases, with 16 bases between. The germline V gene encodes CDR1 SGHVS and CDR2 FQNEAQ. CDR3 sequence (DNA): TGTGCCAGCAGCTCTCTAGGACGGGTGGACTACGAGCAGTACTTC. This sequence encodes CASSSLGRVDYEQYF.

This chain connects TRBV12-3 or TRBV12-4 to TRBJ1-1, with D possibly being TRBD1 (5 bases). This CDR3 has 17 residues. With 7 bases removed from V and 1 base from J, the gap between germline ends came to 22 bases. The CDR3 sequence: CASTPTGGVHGNTEAFF. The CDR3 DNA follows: TGTGCCAGCACCCCGACTGGAGGGGTTCATGGGAACACTGAAGCTTTCTTT.

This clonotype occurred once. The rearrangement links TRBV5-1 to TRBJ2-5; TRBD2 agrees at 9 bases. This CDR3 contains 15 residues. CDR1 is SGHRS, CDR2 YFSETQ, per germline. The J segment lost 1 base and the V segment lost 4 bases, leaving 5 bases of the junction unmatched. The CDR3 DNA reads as TGCGCCAGCAGCCTTAGCGGGGGCCTCCAAGAGACCCAGTACTTC. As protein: CASSLSGGLQETQYF.